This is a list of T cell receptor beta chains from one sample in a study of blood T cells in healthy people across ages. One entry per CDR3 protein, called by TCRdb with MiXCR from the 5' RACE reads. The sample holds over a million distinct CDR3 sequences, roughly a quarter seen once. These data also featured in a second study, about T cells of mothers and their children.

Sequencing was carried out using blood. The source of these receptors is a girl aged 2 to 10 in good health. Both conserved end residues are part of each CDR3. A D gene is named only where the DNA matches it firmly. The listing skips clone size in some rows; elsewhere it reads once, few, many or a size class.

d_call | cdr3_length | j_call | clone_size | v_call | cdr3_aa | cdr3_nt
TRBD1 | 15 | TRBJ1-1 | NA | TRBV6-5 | CASSYGTGANTEAFF | TGTGCCAGCAGTTATGGGACAGGGGCGAACACTGAAGCTTTCTTT
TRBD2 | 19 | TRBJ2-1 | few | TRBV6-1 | CASSRVLPRGLAGVNEQFF | TGTGCCAGCAGTCGGGTCTTACCAAGGGGACTAGCGGGAGTCAATGAGCAGTTCTTC
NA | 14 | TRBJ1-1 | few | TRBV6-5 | CASSYPGRDTEAFF | TGTGCCAGCAGTTATCCCGGCAGAGACACTGAAGCTTTCTTT
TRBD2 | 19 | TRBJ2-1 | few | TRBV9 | CASSVVGASGGSSYNEQFF | TGTGCCAGCAGCGTAGTAGGGGCTAGCGGGGGGAGCTCCTACAATGAGCAGTTCTTC
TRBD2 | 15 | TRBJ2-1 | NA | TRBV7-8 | CASSRSGTGYNEQFF | TGTGCCAGCAGCCGAAGCGGGACGGGCTACAATGAGCAGTTCTTC
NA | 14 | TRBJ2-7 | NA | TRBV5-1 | CASRPDQGSYEQYF | TGCGCCAGCAGACCTGACCAGGGCTCCTACGAGCAGTACTTC
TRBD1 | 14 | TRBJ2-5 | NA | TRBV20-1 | CSASLGQGLGTQYF | TGCAGTGCTAGCCTGGGACAGGGATTGGGGACCCAGTACTTC
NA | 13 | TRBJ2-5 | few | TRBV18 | CASSPQSQETQYF | TGTGCCAGCTCACCACAAAGCCAAGAGACCCAGTACTTC
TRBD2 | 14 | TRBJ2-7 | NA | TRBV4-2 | CAGSQASGRYEQYF | TGTGCCGGCAGCCAAGCTAGCGGGAGATACGAGCAGTACTTC
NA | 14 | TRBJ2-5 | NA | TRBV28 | CASSRRGPQETQYF | TGTGCCAGCAGCCGCCGAGGGCCCCAAGAGACCCAGTACTTC
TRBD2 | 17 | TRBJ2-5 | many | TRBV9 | CASSVEIAGGPAETQYF | TGTGCCAGCAGCGTAGAGATAGCGGGAGGGCCGGCGGAGACCCAGTACTTC
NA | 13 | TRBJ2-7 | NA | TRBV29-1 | CSVKTGARYEQYF | TGCAGCGTTAAAACAGGAGCGAGATACGAGCAGTACTTC
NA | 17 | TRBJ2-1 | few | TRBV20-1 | CSARDSGPKSSYNEQFF | TGCAGTGCTAGAGATTCGGGCCCGAAAAGCTCCTACAATGAGCAGTTCTTC
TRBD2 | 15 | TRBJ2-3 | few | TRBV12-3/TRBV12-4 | CASRLAGTSTDTQYF | TGTGCCAGCAGGCTAGCGGGGACCAGCACAGATACGCAGTATTTT
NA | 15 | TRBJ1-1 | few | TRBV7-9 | CASSLWVPGDTEAFF | TGTGCCAGCAGCTTATGGGTTCCTGGTGACACTGAAGCTTTCTTT
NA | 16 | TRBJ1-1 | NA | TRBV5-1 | CASSLDLSGRHAEAFF | TGCGCCAGCAGCTTGGACCTCAGTGGACGGCACGCTGAAGCTTTCTTT
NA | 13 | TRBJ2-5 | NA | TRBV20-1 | CSASVGPYWEQYF | TGCAGTGCTAGCGTGGGGCCCTACTGGGAGCAGTACTTC
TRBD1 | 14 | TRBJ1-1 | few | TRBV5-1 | CASSLSPGQGEAFF | TGCGCCAGCAGCTTGTCCCCGGGACAGGGAGAAGCTTTCTTT
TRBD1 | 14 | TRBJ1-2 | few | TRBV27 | CASSLGWDRGGYTF | TGTGCCAGCAGTTTAGGTTGGGACAGGGGCGGCTACACCTTC